The clone carrying this T cell receptor beta chain was seen a single time. This CDR3 is built from 15 residues. V was trimmed by 6 bases and J by 5 bases, leaving 18 bases between them. Germline CDR1 reads MDHEN; CDR2 reads SYDVKM. Generated by immunoSEQ multiplex PCR, the TCRdb table keeps only in-frame clones and is missing some. This sample has roughly 59,000 clones, with about 81% found just once. This entry is derived from a study of blood T cell repertoires in COVID-19. The sequence was obtained from an older man with acute or convalescent COVID-19. The rearrangement uses TRBV28 and TRBJ2-3, with a possible D match to TRBD1 (7 bases). Source material: peripheral blood. The CDR3 DNA sequence: TGTGCCAGCAGCGGGGCAGGGGGGCACAAAGATACGCAGTATTTT. Translation gives CASSGAGGHKDTQYF.